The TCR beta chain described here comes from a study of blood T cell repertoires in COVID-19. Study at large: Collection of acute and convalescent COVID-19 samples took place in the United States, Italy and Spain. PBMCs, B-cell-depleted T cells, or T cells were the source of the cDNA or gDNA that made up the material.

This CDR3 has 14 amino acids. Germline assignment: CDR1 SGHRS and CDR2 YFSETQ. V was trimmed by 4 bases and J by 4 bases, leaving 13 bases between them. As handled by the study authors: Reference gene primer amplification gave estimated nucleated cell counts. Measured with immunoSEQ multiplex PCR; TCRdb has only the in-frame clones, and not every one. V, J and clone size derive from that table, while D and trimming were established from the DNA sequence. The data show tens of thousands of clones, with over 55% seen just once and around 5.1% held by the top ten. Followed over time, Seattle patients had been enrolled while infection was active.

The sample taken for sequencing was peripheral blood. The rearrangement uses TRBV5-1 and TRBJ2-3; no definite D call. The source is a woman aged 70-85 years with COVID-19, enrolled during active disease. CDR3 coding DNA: TGCGCCAGCAGCCTGAGTGGTTCGGCAGATACGCAGTATTTT. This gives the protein CASSLSGSADTQYF.